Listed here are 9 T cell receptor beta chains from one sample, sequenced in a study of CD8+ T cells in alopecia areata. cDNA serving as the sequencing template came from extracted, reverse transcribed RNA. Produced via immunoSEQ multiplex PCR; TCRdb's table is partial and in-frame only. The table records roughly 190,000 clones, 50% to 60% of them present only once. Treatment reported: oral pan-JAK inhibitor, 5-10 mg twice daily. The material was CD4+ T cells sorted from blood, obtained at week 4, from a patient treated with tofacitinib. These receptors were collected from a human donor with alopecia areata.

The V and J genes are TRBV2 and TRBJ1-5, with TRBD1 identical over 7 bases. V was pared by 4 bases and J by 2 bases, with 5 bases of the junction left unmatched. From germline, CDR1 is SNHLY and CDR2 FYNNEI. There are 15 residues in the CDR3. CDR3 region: CASSVTGIGNQPQHF. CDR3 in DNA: TGTGCCAGCAGTGTGACAGGGATAGGCAATCAGCCCCAGCATTTT.

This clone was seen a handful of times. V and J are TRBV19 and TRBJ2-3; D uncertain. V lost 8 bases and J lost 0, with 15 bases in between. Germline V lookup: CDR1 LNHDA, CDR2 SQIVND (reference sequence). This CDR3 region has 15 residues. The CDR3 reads CASRETHASTDTQYF. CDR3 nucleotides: TGTGCCAGTCGAGAGACCCATGCTAGCACAGATACGCAGTATTTT. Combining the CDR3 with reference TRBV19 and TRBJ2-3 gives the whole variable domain DGGITQSPKYLFRKEGQNVTLSCEQNLNHDAMYWYRQDPGQGLRLIYYSQIVNDFQKGDIAEGYSVSREKKESFPLTVTSAQKNPTAFYLCASRETHASTDTQYFGPGTRLTVL.

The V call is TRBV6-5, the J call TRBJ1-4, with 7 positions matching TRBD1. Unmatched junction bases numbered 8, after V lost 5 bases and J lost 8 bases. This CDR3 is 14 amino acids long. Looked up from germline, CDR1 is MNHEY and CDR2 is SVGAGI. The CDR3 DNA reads TGTGCCAGCAGTCCGAGGACAGGCCGGGAAAAACTGTTTTTT. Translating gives CASSPRTGREKLFF.

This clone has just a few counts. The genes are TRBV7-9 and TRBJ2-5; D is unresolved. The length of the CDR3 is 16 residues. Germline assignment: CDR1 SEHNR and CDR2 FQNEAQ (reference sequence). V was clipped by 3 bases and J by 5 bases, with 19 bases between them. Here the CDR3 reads CASSFGRVPLLETQYF. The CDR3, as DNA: TGTGCCAGCAGCTTCGGAAGGGTACCGCTTCTGGAGACCCAGTACTTC.

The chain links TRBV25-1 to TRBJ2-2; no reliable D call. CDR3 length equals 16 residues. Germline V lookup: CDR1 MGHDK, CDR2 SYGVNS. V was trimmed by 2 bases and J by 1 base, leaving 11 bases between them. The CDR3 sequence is CASSETGRMNTGELFF. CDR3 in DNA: TGTGCCAGCAGTGAAACGGGCAGAATGAACACCGGGGAGCTGTTTTTT.

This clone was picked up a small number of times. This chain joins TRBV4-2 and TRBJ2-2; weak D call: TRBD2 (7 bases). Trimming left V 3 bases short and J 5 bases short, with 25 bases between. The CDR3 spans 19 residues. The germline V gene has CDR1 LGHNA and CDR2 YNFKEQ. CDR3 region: CASSQNGGGGRFGTGELFF. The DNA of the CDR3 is TGTGCCAGCAGCCAGAACGGTGGCGGGGGCCGCTTTGGGACCGGGGAGCTGTTTTTT.

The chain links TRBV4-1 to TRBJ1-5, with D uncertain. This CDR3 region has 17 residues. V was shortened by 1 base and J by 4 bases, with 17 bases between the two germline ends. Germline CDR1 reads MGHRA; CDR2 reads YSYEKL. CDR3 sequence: CASSQGLGNMGNQPQHF. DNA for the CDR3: TGCGCCAGCAGCCAAGGATTGGGCAACATGGGTAATCAGCCCCAGCATTTT.

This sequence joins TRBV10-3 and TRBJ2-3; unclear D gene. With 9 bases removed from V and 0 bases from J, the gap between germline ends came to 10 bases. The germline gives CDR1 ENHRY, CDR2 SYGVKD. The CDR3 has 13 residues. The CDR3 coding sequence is TGTGCCATTAGGCGACCTAGCACAGATACGCAGTATTTT. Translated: CAIRRPSTDTQYF.

This chain's CDR3 is CASHHGTDYGYTF. DNA for the CDR3: TGTGCCAGTCACCATGGGACAGACTATGGCTACACCTTC. This chain connects TRBV18 to TRBJ1-2; 7 bases match TRBD1. Unmatched junction bases numbered 7, after V lost 9 bases and J lost 3 bases. Germline CDR1 KGHSH, CDR2 LQKENI. The CDR3 loop spans 13 amino acids. The full variable domain, with the rest looked up from reference TRBV18 and TRBJ1-2, is NAGVMQNPRHLVRRRGQEARLRCSPMKGHSHVYWYRQLPEEGLKFMVYLQKENIIDESGMPKERFSAEFPKEGPSILRIQQVVRGDSAAYFCASHHGTDYGYTFGSGTRLTVV.